The 30 T cell receptor beta chains below all came from one sample that was sequenced in a study of cytomegalovirus exposure and HLA in healthy donors. The PCR had 60 Vbeta and 13 Jbeta primers. Sequencing was performed with immunoSEQ multiplex PCR; in TCRdb, only in-frame clones are kept and a portion is missing. The sample yields some 80,000 clones, 62% seen once. Sequencing was carried out using PBMCs. All receptors derive from a male donor in good health and CMV-seropositive.

This clone showed up just a few times. Other nucleotide sequences in the sample specify the same CDR3. The J gene is TRBJ2-7, the V gene TRBV30, with 7 bases fitting TRBD1. Germline lookup yields CDR1 GTSNPN and CDR2 SVGIG (reference sequence). V dropped 5 bases and J dropped 2; count of bases not matched to a gene: 6. The CDR3 has 13 amino acids. The CDR3 reads CAWEQGTPYEQYF. The CDR3 nucleotides are TGTGCCTGGGAACAGGGGACCCCCTACGAGCAGTACTTC.

The gene calls are TRBV19 and TRBJ1-1; tentatively, D is TRBD1 (5 bases). Trimming stripped 10 bases from V and 3 bases from J, with 15 bases between. Germline CDR1 LNHDA, CDR2 SQIVND (reference sequence). This CDR3 region has 13 residues. In DNA, the CDR3 is TGTGCCACTATGTCGGGGGAGGACACTGAAGCTTTCTTT. This encodes CATMSGEDTEAFF.

The rearrangement uses TRBV11-2 and TRBJ2-3, with D perhaps TRBD1 (6 bases). V was cut by 0 bases and J by 3 bases, with 10 bases left in between. Germline CDR1 reads SGHAT; CDR2 reads FQNNGV. There are 15 residues in the CDR3. Here the CDR3 DNA reads TGTGCCAGCAGCTTAGAGCCCAGGGGAACAGATACGCAGTATTTT. It is translated as CASSLEPRGTDTQYF.

This clone showed up just a few times. The chain uses TRBV4-3 and TRBJ2-2; 11 nucleotides agree with TRBD2. V was pared by 0 bases and J by 4 bases, with 7 bases of the junction left unmatched. Germline CDR1 and CDR2: LGHNA and YSLEER. The CDR3 totals 18 residues. CDR3 sequence (DNA): TGCGCCAGCAGCCAAGATCAACTAGCGGGAGTAAGCACCGGGGAGCTGTTTTTT. It is translated as CASSQDQLAGVSTGELFF.

V gene TRBV28 combines with J gene TRBJ2-7, with TRBD1 identical over 9 bases. The V segment lost 7 bases and the J segment 4 bases; nucleotides outside the gene matches: 8. This CDR3 has 14 amino acids. Germline-derived CDR1 and CDR2 are MDHEN and SYDVKM. This chain's CDR3 is CASTQGQGRYEQYF. DNA for the CDR3: TGTGCCAGCACTCAGGGACAGGGTCGATACGAGCAGTACTTC. Full variable domain (outside the CDR3, taken from reference TRBV28 and TRBJ2-7): DVKVTQSSRYLVKRTGEKVFLECVQDMDHENMFWYRQDPGLGLRLIYFSYDVKMKEKGDIPEGYSVSREKKERFSLILESASTNQTSMYLCASTQGQGRYEQYFGPGTRLTVT.

This clone was detected only once. The rearrangement links TRBV30 to TRBJ2-7; D may be TRBD1 (5 bases). CDR3 size: 12 residues. CDR1 is GTSNPN, CDR2 SVGIG, per germline (reference sequence). V was clipped by 7 bases and J by 2 bases, with 12 bases between them. CDR3 bases: TGTGCCTCCCTATCAGGGACCTACGAGCAGTACTTC. It yields the protein CASLSGTYEQYF.

The chain links TRBV5-4 to TRBJ2-3; D not certain. Between the trimmed V and J ends, which lost 4 bases and 4 bases, there was a span of 7 bases. Germline CDR1 and CDR2: SGHNT and YYREEE (reference sequence). The CDR3 has 12 amino acids. The CDR3 loop is CASSILPDTQYF. The CDR3 coding sequence is TGTGCCAGCAGCATCCTTCCAGATACGCAGTATTTT.

The chain employs TRBV29-1 and TRBJ1-2, with D uncertain. Germline CDR1 is SQVTM and CDR2 is ANQGSEA. V lost 4 bases and J 12 bases, leaving 18 bases between the germline ends. The CDR3 totals 12 residues. The DNA of the CDR3 is TGCAGCGTTGGTGCCACCGGACCGGAGGACACCTTC. Translating gives CSVGATGPEDTF.

This clone was seen more than once but under ten times. The chain is built from TRBV9 and TRBJ2-7, with 7 bases that match TRBD1. Unmatched junction bases numbered 10, after V lost 4 bases and J lost 0 bases. This CDR3 has 16 amino acids. Germline-derived CDR1 and CDR2 are SGDLS and YYNGEE. The CDR3 DNA reads TGTGCCAGCAGCCCCCACACAGGGGACGGCTCCTACGAGCAGTACTTC. Its translation: CASSPHTGDGSYEQYF.

This clone was counted a few times. This chain joins TRBV5-1 and TRBJ2-5; D perhaps matches TRBD1 (5 bases). This CDR3 region has 14 residues. Germline V gene data show CDR1 as SGHRS and CDR2 as YFSETQ. Trimming pared 5 bases from V and 3 bases from J, leaving 14 bases between. The CDR3 protein is CASSSTWGEETQYF. The DNA for the CDR3 is TGCGCCAGCAGTTCCACCTGGGGCGAAGAGACCCAGTACTTC.

The chain joins TRBV13 to TRBJ2-3, with D possibly being TRBD1 (6 bases). Germline V gene sequence: CDR1 PRHDT, CDR2 FYEKMQ (reference sequence). V was pared by 5 bases and J by 2 bases, with 14 bases between. This CDR3 spans 15 amino acids. CDR3 amino acids: CASSPEGGATDTQYF. CDR3 nucleotide sequence: TGTGCCAGCAGCCCGGAAGGGGGAGCCACAGATACGCAGTATTTT.

The chain employs TRBV27 and TRBJ2-2; tentative D call: TRBD1 (6 bases). Trimming cost V 7 bases and J 2 bases, with 11 bases left between them. The CDR3 extends over 14 amino acids. CDR1 is MNHEY, CDR2 SMNVEV, per germline (reference sequence). This CDR3 is CASKRTANTGELFF. The DNA for the CDR3 is TGTGCCAGCAAAAGGACAGCTAACACCGGGGAGCTGTTTTTT.

This chain links TRBV5-8 with TRBJ2-1, with 13 bases matching TRBD2. From germline, CDR1 is SGHTS and CDR2 YDEGEE. The V gene end was trimmed by 5 bases and the J gene end by 8 bases; junction bases not matched to a gene: 7. This CDR3 region has 15 residues. The CDR3 coding sequence is TGTGCCAGCAGTCACGGGACTAGCGGGGAGGATGAGCAGTTCTTC. Translated, it gives CASSHGTSGEDEQFF.

V gene TRBV19 combines with J gene TRBJ2-3; 9 bases map to TRBD2. This CDR3 spans 20 amino acids. CDR1 and CDR2 (germline): LNHDA, SQIVND (reference sequence). V lost 6 bases, J lost 2 bases, and 21 bases stayed unmatched. CDR3 loop: CASRGEVTGLAYGNTDTQYF. As DNA, the CDR3 is TGTGCCAGTAGGGGCGAGGTTACGGGACTAGCATATGGAAACACAGATACGCAGTATTTT. Full variable domain (rest looked up from reference TRBV19 and TRBJ2-3): DGGITQSPKYLFRKEGQNVTLSCEQNLNHDAMYWYRQDPGQGLRLIYYSQIVNDFQKGDIAEGYSVSREKKESFPLTVTSAQKNPTAFYLCASRGEVTGLAYGNTDTQYFGPGTRLTVL.

The chain combines TRBV11-2 with TRBJ1-2; D gene unclear. Germline V gene data show CDR1 as SGHAT and CDR2 as FQNNGV. The CDR3 length is 12 residues. Trimming left V 5 bases short and J 2 bases short, with 6 bases between. The CDR3 sequence is CASSPGNYGYTF. The CDR3 DNA sequence: TGTGCCAGCAGCCCGGGGAACTATGGCTACACCTTC. Using reference TRBV11-2 and TRBJ1-2 for the parts outside the CDR3, the full variable domain is EAGVAQSPRYKIIEKRQSVAFWCNPISGHATLYWYQQILGQGPKLLIQFQNNGVVDDSQLPKDRFSAERLKGVDSTLKIQPAKLEDSAVYLCASSPGNYGYTFGSGTRLTVV.

The V and J genes are TRBV5-4 and TRBJ2-2; 7 positions match TRBD1. The CDR3 covers 17 residues. CDR1 and CDR2 from the germline V gene are SGHNT and YYREEE (reference sequence). V was clipped by 1 base and J by 7 bases; unmatched bases: 13. CDR3 nucleotide sequence: TGTGCCAGCAGCTTGAAGGGATTGGGGGACAGTAGCGGGGAGCTGTTTTTT. Protein: CASSLKGLGDSSGELFF. Variable domain in full (rest from reference TRBV5-4 and TRBJ2-2): ETGVTQSPTHLIKTRGQQVTLRCSSQSGHNTVSWYQQALGQGPQFIFQYYREEENGRGNFPPRFSGLQFPNYSSELNVNALELDDSALYLCASSLKGLGDSSGELFFGEGSRLTVL.

This clone has only a few counts. This sequence joins TRBV28 and TRBJ2-7; 7 positions match TRBD2. This CDR3 region has 16 residues. Germline assignment: CDR1 MDHEN and CDR2 SYDVKM. V lost 3 bases to trimming and J lost 0 bases; unmatched junction nucleotides: 8. The CDR3 spells CASSLDGASGSYEQYF. In nucleotides, the CDR3 is TGTGCCAGCAGTTTGGACGGGGCTAGCGGCTCCTACGAGCAGTACTTC.

The gene calls are TRBV6-4 and TRBJ2-1, with D possibly matching TRBD2 (5 bases). This CDR3 has 13 residues. Trimming stripped 4 bases from V and 7 bases from J, with 11 bases between. Germline CDR1 MRHNA, CDR2 SNTAGT. The CDR3 protein is CASSALSGNEQFF. The CDR3 coding sequence is TGTGCCAGCAGTGCCCTATCGGGAAATGAGCAGTTCTTC.

This clone turned up a few times. The V gene is TRBV9, the J gene TRBJ2-2; 7 bases are shared with TRBD1. J lost 5 bases, V lost 3 bases, and 7 bases had no gene match. Germline lookup yields CDR1 SGDLS and CDR2 YYNGEE. This CDR3 region has 15 residues. The CDR3 DNA follows: TGTGCCAGCAGCGCAAGGGACAGAGAGACCGGGGAGCTGTTTTTT. This gives the protein CASSARDRETGELFF.

The gene calls are TRBV27 and TRBJ1-1; D unresolved. Deletions cut 1 base from V and 3 bases from J, with 6 bases between. The CDR3 contains 13 residues. Germline CDR1 and CDR2: MNHEY and SMNVEV (reference sequence). The CDR3 DNA is TGTGCCAGCAGTTTATACGAGTACACTGAAGCTTTCTTT. Translation gives CASSLYEYTEAFF.

This sequence joins TRBV19 and TRBJ2-5, with D possibly being TRBD1 (6 bases). The V end was cut by 1 base, the J end by 3 bases, with 9 bases between. The CDR3 sequence is 14 residues long. Germline CDR1 LNHDA, CDR2 SQIVND (reference sequence). This CDR3 is CASSIGGQKETQYF. As DNA, the CDR3 is TGTGCCAGTAGTATAGGGGGACAAAAAGAGACCCAGTACTTC. The whole variable domain, remainder taken from reference TRBV19 and TRBJ2-5, is DGGITQSPKYLFRKEGQNVTLSCEQNLNHDAMYWYRQDPGQGLRLIYYSQIVNDFQKGDIAEGYSVSREKKESFPLTVTSAQKNPTAFYLCASSIGGQKETQYFGPGTRLLVL.

This clone was observed a few times. The chain joins TRBV30 to TRBJ1-6; D unresolved. Per germline, CDR1 GTSNPN and CDR2 SVGIG (reference sequence). Deletions cut 8 bases from V and 7 bases from J, with 21 bases between. This CDR3 is 15 amino acids long. In nucleotides, the CDR3 is TGTGCCGTCACATGGGGTGGACTGATCAATTCACCCCTCCACTTT. Amino acid sequence: CAVTWGGLINSPLHF.

The gene calls are TRBV5-6 and TRBJ2-3, with TRBD1 as a possible D gene (6 bases). This CDR3 contains 15 residues. Germline CDR1 reads SGHDT; CDR2 reads YYEEEE. V lost 4 bases, J lost 1 base, and 13 bases lay in between. CDR3 loop: CASSTGTIGTDTQYF. CDR3 sequence (DNA): TGTGCCAGCAGCACAGGGACAATAGGCACAGATACGCAGTATTTT.

This clone was recorded a few times. The V call is TRBV6-1, the J call TRBJ2-1; D is perhaps TRBD2 (7 bases). Trimming shortened V by 2 bases and J by 6 bases, and 17 bases separated the two germline ends. The CDR3 has 16 amino acids. The germline V gene encodes CDR1 MNHNS and CDR2 SASEGT. The CDR3 sequence is CASSEWGGGGRNEQFF. Written as DNA, the CDR3 is TGTGCCAGCAGTGAATGGGGGGGTGGGGGCCGCAATGAGCAGTTCTTC.

This clone has more than one count but fewer than ten. The V call is TRBV6-5, the J call TRBJ1-1, with a possible D match to TRBD1 (5 bases). Trimming removed 4 bases from V and 8 bases from J, with 8 bases in between. CDR3 length equals 11 residues. CDR1 is MNHEY and CDR2 is SVGAGI in the germline V gene. The CDR3 region is CASSSRGEAFF. CDR3 DNA: TGTGCCAGCAGTTCGCGGGGGGAAGCTTTCTTT.

CDR3 bases: TGTGCCAGCAGCGTTCCAGGCTACCCGGGCTACACCTTC. Its protein is CASSVPGYPGYTF. The V call is TRBV9, the J call TRBJ1-2; D is unresolved. Germline CDR1 is SGDLS and CDR2 is YYNGEE. V gave up 2 bases and J gave up 8 bases, with 13 bases separating them. The CDR3 has 13 residues.

This clone is labeled as medium-sized. The chain has TRBV6-5 and TRBJ2-7, with unresolved D. Germline loops: CDR1 MNHEY, CDR2 SVGAGI. The ends were cut back, 7 bases at V and 6 bases at J, with 19 bases in the middle. The CDR3 totals 14 residues. The CDR3: CASKTRLKVGEQYF. The CDR3 region has the DNA TGTGCCAGCAAGACAAGGCTCAAGGTTGGCGAGCAGTACTTC.

This clone was detected a few times. The sample carries other DNA sequences with the same CDR3. The chain couples TRBV19 to TRBJ1-1; D is ambiguous. CDR1 is LNHDA, CDR2 SQIVND, per germline (reference sequence). Trimming stripped 1 base from V and 1 base from J, with 4 bases between. The CDR3 is 13 residues long. Here the CDR3 DNA reads TGTGCCAGTAGTATAGGGGCGAACACTGAAGCTTTCTTT. Translation: CASSIGANTEAFF.

The chain recombines TRBV5-1 with TRBJ2-1, with 14 nucleotides matching TRBD2. The trim removed 0 bases at V and 7 bases at J, leaving 6 bases unmatched. This CDR3 contains 17 residues. CDR1 is SGHRS and CDR2 is YFSETQ in the germline V gene. The CDR3 region has the DNA TGCGCCAGCAGCTTGGGGGCGGGACTAGCGGGAGTAAATGAGCAGTTCTTC. Its translation: CASSLGAGLAGVNEQFF.

The chain combines TRBV5-1 with TRBJ2-7; no firm D call. V lost 3 bases to trimming and J lost 3 bases, with 4 bases between them. Germline assignment: CDR1 SGHRS and CDR2 YFSETQ. The CDR3 is 11 residues long. The CDR3 is CASSYYYEQYF. The DNA for the CDR3 is TGCGCCAGCAGCTACTACTACGAGCAGTACTTC. Together with reference TRBV5-1 and TRBJ2-7, the CDR3 gives the full variable domain: KAGVTQTPRYLIKTRGQQVTLSCSPISGHRSVSWYQQTPGQGLQFLFEYFSETQRNKGNFPGRFSGRQFSNSRSEMNVSTLELGDSALYLCASSYYYEQYFGPGTRLTVT.